This T cell receptor beta chain was documented in a study of T cells in Graves' hyperthyroidism and ophthalmopathy. Study-level points and caveats: Most thyroid clonotypes expanded above 0.001 were also detected in blood. In the analysis, a 13 V-J model separated ophthalmopathy from stable hyperthyroidism. The model's output predicted ophthalmopathy at a median of about 5.9 months prior to onset.

The study excluded patients with uncontrolled infection, other autoimmune disease, pregnancy or lactation. Template material for amplifying TCR beta CDR3 regions consisted of RNA transcripts. First-round RT-PCR with HTBI primers amplified the TCR CDR3 region. TCRdb called the multiplex PCR reads again in MiXCR, with one record for every CDR3 protein. The sample has hundreds of thousands of distinct CDR3 sequences; roughly 45% are singletons. This CDR3 is built from 15 residues. V dropped 6 bases and J dropped 5; count of bases not matched to a gene: 11. Germline V gives CDR1 SEHNR, CDR2 FQNEAQ (reference sequence). Concerning this clonotype itself: Its antigen remains unknown.

The sequence derives from an adult man with Graves' disease, either hyperthyroidism or ophthalmopathy (not recorded which). This chain connects TRBV7-9 to TRBJ2-5, with 8 bases that match TRBD1. Sequenced input: peripheral blood or thyroid tissue (not recorded which). CDR3 DNA: TGTGCCAGCAGTTTGTCGCAGGGGGCACAGGAGACCCAGTACTTC. Its protein is CASSLSQGAQETQYF.